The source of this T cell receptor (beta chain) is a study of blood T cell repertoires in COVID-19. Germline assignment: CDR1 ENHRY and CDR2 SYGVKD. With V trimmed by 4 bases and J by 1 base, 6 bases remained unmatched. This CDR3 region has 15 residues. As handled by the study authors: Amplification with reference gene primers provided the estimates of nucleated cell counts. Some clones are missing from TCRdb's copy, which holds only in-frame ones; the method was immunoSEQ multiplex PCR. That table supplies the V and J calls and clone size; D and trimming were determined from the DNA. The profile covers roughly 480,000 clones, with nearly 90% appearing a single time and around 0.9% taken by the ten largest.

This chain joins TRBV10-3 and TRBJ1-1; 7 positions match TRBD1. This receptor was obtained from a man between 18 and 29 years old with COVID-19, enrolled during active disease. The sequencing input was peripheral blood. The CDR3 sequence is CAISGRGQRNTEAFF. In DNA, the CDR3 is TGTGCCATCAGTGGCCGGGGACAGAGGAACACTGAAGCTTTCTTT.